The following is a T cell receptor (beta chain) sequence with its context. The sample belongs to a study of blood T cell repertoires in COVID-19. The overall study: Both acute and convalescent COVID-19 samples were obtained from the United States, Italy and Spain. PBMCs, B-cell-depleted T cells, or T cells were the source of the cDNA or gDNA that made up the material.

There are 14 residues in the CDR3. Trimming left V 0 bases short and J 6 bases short, with 13 bases between. Looked up from germline, CDR1 is SGDLS and CDR2 is YYNGEE. Authors' analysis steps: Reference gene primer amplification yielded estimated nucleated cell counts. Some clones are missing from TCRdb's copy, which holds only in-frame ones; the method was immunoSEQ multiplex PCR. The V and J calls and the clone size are those of that table, but D and trimming were determined from the DNA. Among roughly 60,000 clones, roughly four fifths were seen once, and the ten largest hold 15%. This rearrangement joins TRBV9 to TRBJ2-7, with a possible D match to TRBD2 (6 bases). This receptor was identified in a man of 80 years or more with acute or convalescent COVID-19. The sequencing input was peripheral blood. CDR3 sequence: CASSVDLLEGEQYF. The CDR3 DNA sequence: TGTGCCAGCAGCGTAGACCTCCTGGAGGGCGAGCAGTACTTC.